This TCR beta chain was documented in a study of T cells in Graves' hyperthyroidism and ophthalmopathy. Regions amplified from RNA transcripts were the TCR beta CDR3 regions. When the TCR CDR3 underwent first-round RT-PCR, the HTBI primer set was used. Each CDR3 protein gets one entry after TCRdb re-called the multiplex PCR reads with MiXCR. The data contain a few hundred thousand distinct CDR3 sequences, approximately 18% of them singletons. The CDR3 spans 13 residues. J lost 6 bases, V lost 7 bases, and 5 bases had no gene match. Per the germline V gene, CDR1 is MNHEY and CDR2 is SVGEGT. Study conclusions and caveats: Clonotypes that were expanded in thyroid above 0.001 mostly appeared in blood too. The model made its ophthalmopathy prediction, and onset followed a median about 6 months later.

Regarding this clonotype: Its antigen is not known. Since no conserved phenylalanine or tryptophan closes the CDR3, a read error is the likely cause.

This TCR came from a man aged 18 to 29 with Graves' ophthalmopathy. The J gene is TRBJ2-2, the V gene TRBV6-2 or TRBV6-3, with 7 bases aligning to TRBD2. Sequencing was carried out using blood. CDR3 sequence: CASKRGTPGELFL. In DNA, the CDR3 is TGTGCCAGCAAGCGGGGAACCCCCGGGGAGCTGTTTCTT.